Listed here are 5 T cell receptor beta chains from one sample, sequenced in a study of cytomegalovirus exposure and HLA in healthy donors. In the PCR, 60 Vbeta and 13 Jbeta primers were used. Some clones are missing from TCRdb's copy, which holds only in-frame ones; the method was immunoSEQ multiplex PCR. In the table there are 100,000 or so clones, 75% to 85% of which are singletons. Sequencing was done on a sample of PBMCs. The receptors stem from a man between 18 and 35 years old in good health and CMV-seronegative.

The genes are TRBV7-6 and TRBJ2-1, with 12 positions matching TRBD2. The CDR3 contains 17 residues. Germline assignment: CDR1 SGHVS and CDR2 FNYEAQ. V dropped 5 bases and J dropped 5; count of bases not matched to a gene: 10. As DNA, the CDR3 is TGTGCCAGCAGCGCCCTAGCGGGAGGGCCCAATCACAATGAGCAGTTCTTC. It is translated as CASSALAGGPNHNEQFF. Full variable domain (rest looked up from reference TRBV7-6 and TRBJ2-1): GAGVSQSPRYKVTKRGQDVALRCDPISGHVSLYWYRQALGQGPEFLTYFNYEAQQDKSGLPNDRFSAERPEGSISTLTIQRTEQRDSAMYRCASSALAGGPNHNEQFFGPGTRLTVL.

This clone was found once. The V gene is TRBV6-5, the J gene TRBJ1-1; a weak D match, TRBD1 (6 bases). Trimming stripped 6 bases from V and 4 bases from J, with 15 bases between. CDR1 is MNHEY, CDR2 SVGAGI, per germline. CDR3 size: 14 residues. The CDR3 DNA reads as TGTGCCAGCAGGAGGGGAGGGGGGCCCACTGAAGCTTTCTTT. This gives the protein CASRRGGGPTEAFF.

The sample holds a few counts of this clone. The V and J genes are TRBV7-8 and TRBJ2-1, with a weak D call TRBD2 (5 bases). CDR1 is SGHVS and CDR2 is FQNEAQ in the germline V gene. The CDR3 runs 14 residues. Trimming left V 3 bases short and J 4 bases short, with 10 bases between. This CDR3 reads CASSLQAAYNEQFF. The CDR3 DNA reads as TGTGCCAGCAGCTTGCAAGCGGCTTACAATGAGCAGTTCTTC.

The chain joins TRBV6-6 to TRBJ2-1; TRBD1 is a possible D gene (6 bases). The V gene's germline CDR1 is MNHNY and CDR2 SVGAGI (reference sequence). CDR3 length equals 15 residues. Trimming took off 10 bases at V and 0 bases at J, with 16 bases between the two ends. CDR3: CAIKVDRSSYNEQFF. CDR3 DNA sequence: TGTGCCATCAAGGTCGACAGGAGCTCCTACAATGAGCAGTTCTTC.

J is TRBJ1-5 and V is TRBV6-5; D possibly corresponds to TRBD1 (6 bases). Germline lookup yields CDR1 MNHEY and CDR2 SVGAGI. The germline V and J ends were trimmed by 0 bases and 5 bases, with 11 bases remaining between them. This CDR3 contains 15 residues. The chain's CDR3 is CASSYSYRDDQPQHF. CDR3 coding DNA: TGTGCCAGCAGTTACTCCTACAGGGATGATCAGCCCCAGCATTTT.